The rows below give T cell receptor beta chains drawn from one sample of a study of T cell changes during pregnancy in multiple sclerosis. Sequencing was performed with immunoSEQ multiplex PCR; in TCRdb, only in-frame clones are kept and a portion is missing. Of about 51,000 clones listed, 85% to 95% were seen once; the top ten hold about 2.6%. The material was CD8+ T cells from peripheral blood mononuclear cells, obtained in the second trimester of pregnancy. These receptors originate from a female donor with multiple sclerosis, enrolled in a pregnancy study. Each CDR3 is given without its conserved first and last residue.

len	v_gene	j_gene	CDR3aa
13	TRBV6-1	TRBJ1-5	ASSEGEGGGQPQH
10	TRBV29-1	TRBJ2-7	SVADSTYEQY
15	TRBV6-1	TRBJ1-5	ASSEGTGGYSNQPQH
14	TRBV4-3	TRBJ1-6	ASSQDVDPGKSPLH
10	TRBV6-1	TRBJ1-6	ASSGQGIPLH
13	TRBV29-1	TRBJ1-6	SVQLGSSYNSPLH
13	TRBV6-4	TRBJ1-5	ASSDSHEGSQPQH
12	TRBV18	TRBJ2-7	ASSPPGQGDEQY
10	TRBV7-8	TRBJ1-1	ASSYGGREAF
13	TRBV5-6	TRBJ1-1	ASSPGGGPNTEAF
13	TRBV4-1	TRBJ2-7	ASSQDRAGSYEQY
11	TRBV9	TRBJ2-3	ASSVDYTDTQY
11	TRBV4-2	TRBJ2-7	ASSQDLGGEQY